Shown below are 15 T cell receptor beta chains from a single sample sequenced in a study of T-cell memory formation after mild COVID-19. TCRdb recomputed calls from the 5' RACE reads with MiXCR, one row per CDR3 protein. Counted here are roughly 320,000 distinct CDR3 sequences, 25% to 30% occurring once; the ten biggest clones make up 13%. Source material: PBMCs or a T cell subset sorted from them (not recorded which). The source is an adult woman who had mild COVID-19 (a few samples of this study predate the infection). Cell type and time point are not known.

The V gene is TRBV5-6, the J gene TRBJ1-2, with unresolved D. Germline V CDR1 and CDR2: SGHDT, YYEEEE. V lost 0 bases, J lost 0 bases, and 9 bases lay in between. CDR3 length: 15 amino acids. The CDR3 region has the DNA TGTGCCAGCAGCTTGGTCTCACCAACTAACTATGGCTACACCTTC. Translating it yields CASSLVSPTNYGYTF.

The chain has TRBV24-1 and TRBJ2-3, with D perhaps matching TRBD1 or TRBD2 (5 bases each). Trimming took off 7 bases at V and 1 base at J, with 14 bases between the two ends. The CDR3 is 15 amino acids. Germline loops: CDR1 KGHDR, CDR2 SFDVKD. The CDR3 reads CATSHAGTGTDTQYF. The CDR3 nucleotides are TGTGCCACCAGCCACGCCGGGACGGGCACAGATACGCAGTATTTT.

This clonotype has more than one count but fewer than ten. This chain links TRBV7-9 with TRBJ1-2, with 8 positions matching TRBD1. The CDR3 covers 18 residues. Germline CDR1 SEHNR, CDR2 FQNEAQ (reference sequence). Unmatched junction bases numbered 18, after V lost 7 bases and J lost 2 bases. CDR3 protein: CASTPRGGGQDLNYGYTF. For the CDR3, the DNA is TGTGCCAGCACCCCTAGAGGCGGGGGACAGGACCTGAACTATGGCTACACCTTC.

The chain employs TRBV11-2 and TRBJ2-3; unclear D gene. The V end was cut by 1 base, the J end by 3 bases, with 8 bases between. In germline, CDR1 is SGHAT, CDR2 FQNNGV. The CDR3 consists of 14 residues. The CDR3 DNA reads as TGTGCCAGCAGCTTAGGTGCCTGGACAGATACGCAGTATTTT. Protein sequence: CASSLGAWTDTQYF.

The chain employs TRBV24-1 and TRBJ2-1; 8 nucleotides line up with TRBD2. With V trimmed by 1 base and J by 4 bases, 8 bases remained unmatched. Germline V gene data show CDR1 as KGHDR and CDR2 as SFDVKD. CDR3 length: 17 amino acids. Here the CDR3 reads CATSDFGGAGFYNEQFF. The CDR3 bases are TGTGCCACCAGTGATTTCGGGGGGGCGGGATTTTACAATGAGCAGTTCTTC.

This sequence joins TRBV19 and TRBJ2-7, with D unclear. There are 13 residues in the CDR3. Germline V gives CDR1 LNHDA, CDR2 SQIVND (reference sequence). Trimming pared 4 bases from V and 2 bases from J, leaving 9 bases between. CDR3 nucleotides: TGTGCCAGTAGTAATGGGTTGCCCTACGAGCAGTACTTC. Translating gives CASSNGLPYEQYF.

The genes are TRBV4-2 and TRBJ2-1, with 7 bases lining up with TRBD2. The CDR3 totals 18 residues. The germline gives CDR1 LGHNA, CDR2 YNFKEQ. V gave up 0 bases and J gave up 3 bases; unmatched junction bases: 11. CDR3: CASSQEPASGVVYNEQFF. In DNA, the CDR3 is TGTGCCAGCAGCCAAGAGCCGGCTAGCGGAGTTGTCTACAATGAGCAGTTCTTC.

In its sample, this clonotype was seen a few times. V is TRBV7-9 and J is TRBJ2-2; no reliable D call. The CDR3 covers 13 residues. V was pared by 5 bases and J by 6 bases, with 10 bases between. In germline, CDR1 is SEHNR, CDR2 FQNEAQ (reference sequence). The CDR3 DNA reads as TGTGCCAGCAGCCCGGCATTTCCCGGGGAGCTGTTTTTT. This gives the protein CASSPAFPGELFF.

This rearrangement joins TRBV3-1 to TRBJ1-2; D is unresolved. The ends were cut back, 1 base at V and 8 bases at J, with 11 bases in the middle. The germline V gene encodes CDR1 LGHDT and CDR2 YNNKEL (reference sequence). The CDR3 sequence is 13 residues long. The CDR3 DNA sequence: TGTGCCAGCAGCCAAGTCCCCGGGGTCGGCTACACCTTC. This translates into CASSQVPGVGYTF.

The sample holds a few counts of this clonotype. The chain couples TRBV5-1 to TRBJ2-7, with D perhaps being TRBD1 or TRBD2 (6 bases each). This CDR3 is built from 15 residues. Germline V gene sequence: CDR1 SGHRS, CDR2 YFSETQ. V gave up 0 bases and J gave up 5 bases, with 15 bases separating them. CDR3 bases: TGCGCCAGCAGCTTGGATTCCGTGAGGGGGGACGAGCAGTACTTC. This sequence encodes CASSLDSVRGDEQYF. The complete variable domain, with remaining parts taken from reference TRBV5-1 and TRBJ2-7, reads KAGVTQTPRYLIKTRGQQVTLSCSPISGHRSVSWYQQTPGQGLQFLFEYFSETQRNKGNFPGRFSGRQFSNSRSEMNVSTLELGDSALYLCASSLDSVRGDEQYFGPGTRLTVT.

Comment on this clonotype: The junction and the germline gene differ at one end; a read error may be behind it. The rearrangement uses TRBV5-1 and TRBJ2-6, with D perhaps TRBD2 (6 bases). This CDR3 region has 14 residues. Germline V gives CDR1 SGHRS, CDR2 YFSETQ. The CDR3 DNA reads TGCGCCAGCAGCCCAAACGGCGGGGTCAACGTCCTGACTTTC. It translates to CASSPNGGVNVLTF.

The V call is TRBV10-3, the J call TRBJ2-2; D is unclear. The length of the CDR3 is 14 residues. In germline, CDR1 is ENHRY, CDR2 SYGVKD. Between the trimmed V and J ends, which lost 10 bases and 0 bases, there was a span of 12 bases. Here the CDR3 reads CATDPPSNTGELFF. The CDR3 bases are TGTGCCACCGACCCACCGTCGAACACCGGGGAGCTGTTTTTT.

The chain carries TRBV4-2 and TRBJ2-2; D gene unclear. The CDR3 is 14 amino acids. Germline V CDR1 and CDR2: LGHNA, YNFKEQ. Trimming removed 8 bases from V and 6 bases from J, with 16 bases in between. The chain's CDR3 is CASGNPTFAGELFF. The CDR3 bases are TGTGCCAGCGGCAACCCGACGTTTGCCGGGGAGCTGTTTTTT.

This clonotype was seen repeatedly, ten times or more. The CDR3 DNA is TGTGCCAGCAGCGCCGGGGAGGCAAATCAGCCCCAGCATTTT. Its translation: CASSAGEANQPQHF. The chain employs TRBV7-2 and TRBJ1-5; D unclear. Germline CDR1 reads SGHTA; CDR2 reads FQGNSA. This CDR3 has 14 residues. Trimming took off 5 bases at V and 4 bases at J, with 12 bases between the two ends.

The table lists this clonotype with many counts. J is TRBJ2-1 and V is TRBV5-1, with D unclear. Trimming took off 0 bases at V and 0 bases at J, with 10 bases between the two ends. CDR3 length: 16 amino acids. CDR1 is SGHRS and CDR2 is YFSETQ in the germline V gene. CDR3 protein: CASSLEQVSSYNEQFF. Here the CDR3 DNA reads TGCGCCAGCAGCTTGGAGCAGGTTAGCTCCTACAATGAGCAGTTCTTC.